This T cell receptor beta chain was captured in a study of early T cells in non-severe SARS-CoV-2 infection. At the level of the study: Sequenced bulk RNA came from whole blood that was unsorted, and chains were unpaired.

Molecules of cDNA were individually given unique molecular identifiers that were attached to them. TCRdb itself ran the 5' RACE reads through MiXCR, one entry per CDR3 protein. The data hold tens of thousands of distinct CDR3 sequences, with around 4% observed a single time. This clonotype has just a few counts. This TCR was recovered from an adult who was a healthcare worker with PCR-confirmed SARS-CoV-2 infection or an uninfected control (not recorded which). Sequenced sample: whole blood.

CDR3: CASRPGADTQYF. CDR3 coding DNA: TGTGCCAGCCGGCCCGGCGCAGATACGCAGTATTTT. The V gene is TRBV18, the J gene TRBJ2-3; D gene unclear. The CDR3 runs 12 residues. V shed 8 bases and J shed 4 bases, with 10 bases lying between them. Looked up from germline, CDR1 is KGHSH and CDR2 is LQKENI.